These 19 T cell receptor beta chains were sequenced from one sample in a study of identical twins. TCRdb fed the 5' RACE reads into MiXCR, producing one record per CDR3 protein. There are under 900,000 distinct CDR3 sequences in the sample; roughly an eighth occur only once, and about 1.5% lies in the top ten. These records were also assigned to another study, of yellow fever vaccine responses in identical twins.

The specimen was PBMCs. These receptors were obtained from a woman aged 18-29 years in good health.

This clonotype came up many times. The J gene is TRBJ1-1, the V gene TRBV12-3 or TRBV12-4, with 10 bases fitting TRBD1. The length of the CDR3 is 16 residues. The V segment lost 5 bases and the J segment 5 bases; nucleotides outside the gene matches: 11. CDR3 loop: CASSIPTGQGKTEAFF. The CDR3 DNA reads TGTGCCAGCAGTATTCCCACGGGACAGGGGAAGACTGAAGCTTTCTTT.

This clonotype was found a few times. This chain uses TRBV7-9 with TRBJ2-5, with D unclear. V lost 6 bases and J lost 7, with 15 bases in between. In germline, CDR1 is SEHNR, CDR2 FQNEAQ (reference sequence). This CDR3 has 13 residues. In nucleotides, the CDR3 is TGTGCCAGCAGGAGTACATGGAGACCGACCCAGTACTTC. It translates to CASRSTWRPTQYF. The full variable domain, its missing parts supplied by reference TRBV7-9 and TRBJ2-5, is DTGVSQNPRHKITKRGQNVTFRCDPISEHNRLYWYRQTLGQGPEFLTYFQNEAQLEKSRLLSDRFSAERPKGSFSTLEIQRTEQGDSAMYLCASRSTWRPTQYFGPGTRLLVL.

This clonotype was seen at least ten times. V is TRBV10-2 and J is TRBJ2-1; TRBD2 matches 7 bases. This CDR3 region has 15 residues. The germline V gene has CDR1 WSHSY and CDR2 SAAADI. Trimming removed 5 bases from V and 7 bases from J; junction bases left unmatched: 11. In DNA form, the CDR3 reads TGCGCCAGCAGTTTCGGGGGGTACACACTGAATGAGCAGTTCTTC. This gives the protein CASSFGGYTLNEQFF.

This clonotype appeared a few times. The V call is TRBV15, the J call TRBJ2-7, with 12 bases lining up with TRBD2. The CDR3 is 18 residues long. Germline lookup yields CDR1 LNHNV and CDR2 YYDKDF (reference sequence). The J segment lost 3 bases and the V segment lost 1 base, leaving 10 bases of the junction unmatched. The CDR3 spells CATSRVLAGGPFFYEQYV. The CDR3 DNA sequence: TGTGCCACCAGCAGAGTGCTAGCGGGGGGGCCTTTCTTCTACGAGCAGTACGTC.

There are a few counts of this clonotype. The CDR3 loop is CASSFETAPAKNIQYF. DNA of the CDR3: TGTGCCAGCAGCTTCGAGACAGCCCCAGCCAAAAACATTCAGTACTTC. This sequence joins TRBV7-9 and TRBJ2-4; D may be TRBD1 (5 bases). The ends were cut back, 3 bases at V and 0 bases at J, with 12 bases in the middle. CDR3 length: 16 amino acids. In germline, CDR1 is SEHNR, CDR2 FQNEAQ (reference sequence).

This clonotype came up a few times. The CDR3 DNA follows: TGCAGTGCTAGAGACGCGAGCGGGTTAGGGAGCACAGATACGCAGTATTTT. It encodes CSARDASGLGSTDTQYF. The gene calls are TRBV20-1 and TRBJ2-3, with TRBD2 as a possible D gene (6 bases). The germline V gene has CDR1 DFQATT and CDR2 SNEGSKA (reference sequence). The V end lost 0 bases, the J end lost 0 bases, and 16 bases lay between the germline ends. The CDR3 consists of 17 residues.

The chain carries TRBV20-1 and TRBJ2-1; D is unclear. This CDR3 has 15 amino acids. CDR1 is DFQATT and CDR2 is SNEGSKA in the germline V gene (reference sequence). The V gene lost 5 bases and the J gene lost 0 bases, with 14 bases spanning the gap. Here the CDR3 DNA reads TGCAGTGCTCCTAACCCATCTAGCTCCTACAATGAGCAGTTCTTC. Amino acid sequence: CSAPNPSSSYNEQFF.

The V and J genes are TRBV29-1 and TRBJ2-2; 8 bases match TRBD2. The length of the CDR3 is 20 residues. V was pared by 5 bases and J by 3 bases, with 23 bases of the junction left unmatched. Germline V CDR1 and CDR2: SQVTM, ANQGSEA. Here the CDR3 DNA reads TGCAGCGTTCGCCCAAGTAGCGCGATGTCTAGCGGGCCCCACACCGGGGAGCTGTTTTTT. This sequence encodes CSVRPSSAMSSGPHTGELFF.

V usage is TRBV29-1 and J usage is TRBJ2-7; D is perhaps TRBD1 (6 bases). CDR1 SQVTM and CDR2 ANQGSEA come from the germline V gene. V lost 5 bases and J lost 3, with 11 bases in between. The CDR3 runs to 12 residues. The CDR3 DNA is TGCAGCGTTAGGACAGACCTCTACGAGCAGTACTTC. Protein: CSVRTDLYEQYF.

V usage is TRBV6-1 and J usage is TRBJ2-7; 7 bases fit TRBD1. Germline-derived CDR1 and CDR2 are MNHNS and SASEGT. CDR3 size: 13 residues. The ends lost 2 bases at V and 7 bases at J; junction bases unmatched: 5. CDR3 sequence: CASSETGAREQYV. CDR3 sequence (DNA): TGTGCCAGCAGTGAAACAGGGGCTCGGGAGCAGTACGTC.

This sequence joins TRBV6-2 or TRBV6-3 and TRBJ2-1; D uncertain. V gave up 6 bases and J gave up 6 bases, with 15 bases separating them. In germline, CDR1 is MNHEY, CDR2 SVGEGT. This CDR3 is built from 14 residues. CDR3 amino acids: CASSPNFIPNEQFF. The CDR3 nucleotides are TGTGCCAGCAGCCCGAACTTCATCCCCAATGAGCAGTTCTTC.

This clonotype was seen ten or more times. The CDR3 loop is CATSQGTQAYNEQFF. CDR3 nucleotides: TGTGCCACCTCCCAGGGGACTCAGGCGTACAATGAGCAGTTCTTC. The gene calls are TRBV24-1 and TRBJ2-1; possibly TRBD1 or TRBD2 for D (6 bases each). This CDR3 contains 15 residues. CDR1 is KGHDR and CDR2 is SFDVKD in the germline V gene. Trimming pared 9 bases from V and 4 bases from J, leaving 18 bases between.

This clonotype showed up just a few times. The chain is built from TRBV12-3 or TRBV12-4 and TRBJ1-2; 9 bases are a match to TRBD1. The CDR3 has 16 residues. Trimming took 5 bases from V and 5 from J; bases not matched to a gene: 12. CDR3 in DNA: TGTGCCAGCAGTCCATGGGGACAGGGAATTGCTTATGGCTACACCTTC. This codes for CASSPWGQGIAYGYTF.

The chain couples TRBV9 to TRBJ2-6; D is ambiguous. The CDR3 contains 16 residues. Germline V lookup: CDR1 SGDLS, CDR2 YYNGEE. Between the trimmed V and J ends, which lost 4 bases and 0 bases, there was a span of 11 bases. The CDR3 region is CASSPAQDSGANVLTF. CDR3 DNA: TGTGCCAGCAGCCCCGCCCAAGACTCTGGGGCCAACGTCCTGACTTTC.

This clonotype was seen many times. The chain has TRBV20-1 and TRBJ1-2, with TRBD1 matching 9 bases. This CDR3 is 14 amino acids long. Germline V gene sequence: CDR1 DFQATT, CDR2 SNEGSKA (reference sequence). After removal of 4 bases from V and 4 bases from J, the junction contained 7 bases not matched to a gene. DNA for the CDR3: TGCAGTGCTAACCTACAGGGGGCGCCCTATGGCTACACCTTC. Translated, it gives CSANLQGAPYGYTF.

The chain carries TRBV27 and TRBJ2-1; perhaps TRBD2 as D (7 bases). The CDR3 sequence is 17 residues long. With 5 bases removed from V and 4 bases from J, the gap between germline ends came to 21 bases. CDR1 and CDR2 from the germline V gene are MNHEY and SMNVEV (reference sequence). In nucleotides, the CDR3 is TGTGCCAGCAGTCAATTGGGAGGGGGGGGCGCTTACAATGAGCAGTTCTTC. Protein product: CASSQLGGGGAYNEQFF.

This clonotype was picked up many times. The rearrangement joins TRBV7-9 to TRBJ2-1; the D gene could be TRBD1 or TRBD2 (5 bases each). The CDR3 totals 15 residues. Germline CDR1 SEHNR, CDR2 FQNEAQ (reference sequence). Deletions cut 7 bases from V and 2 bases from J, with 15 bases between. CDR3 amino acids: CASTPEGRPYNEQFF. In DNA form, the CDR3 reads TGTGCCAGCACCCCTGAGGGGCGCCCCTACAATGAGCAGTTCTTC.

Comment on this clonotype: A junction boundary mismatches the germline segment, possibly from a read error. This chain connects TRBV10-3 to TRBJ2-5; D may be TRBD2 (6 bases). There are 14 residues in the CDR3. Germline CDR1 reads ENHRY; CDR2 reads SYGVKD. CDR3: CAISQSLARETQYF. CDR3 DNA sequence: TGTGCCATCAGTCAGTCGCTAGCGAGGGAGACCCAGTACTTC.

This clonotype came up many times. The CDR3 region is CASSDRTGGGYGYTF. The DNA for the CDR3 is TGTGCCAGCAGTGACCGTACAGGGGGTGGCTATGGCTACACCTTC. The chain recombines TRBV6-4 with TRBJ1-2; 8 bases map to TRBD1. Trimming at V came to 2 bases and at J to 4 bases, leaving 6 bases not matched to a gene. This CDR3 contains 15 residues. Germline-derived CDR1 and CDR2 are MRHNA and SNTAGT.